A single T cell receptor (beta chain) is shown here with its context. Its target is unknown. The sample belongs to a study of cytomegalovirus exposure and HLA in healthy donors. Study information: Earlier sequencing of approximately 180 million T cells yielded about 120 million unique TCR beta sequences.

Study-wide results and caveats: Immune exposure data for these donors was limited to CMV serostatus.

This CDR3 contains 16 residues. Germline assignment: CDR1 ENHRY and CDR2 SYGVKD. Unmatched junction bases numbered 3, after V lost 3 bases and J lost 2 bases. It was with 60 Vbeta and 13 Jbeta primers that the PCR ran. Only in-frame clones appear in the TCRdb table, and some are missing; sequencing was by immunoSEQ multiplex PCR. The sample has approximately 180,000 clones, roughly 80% seen once. This chain connects TRBV10-3 to TRBJ1-6; 8 bases align to TRBD1. The TCR sequence derives from a woman in her 50s in good health and CMV-seronegative. The sequenced sample was PBMCs. CDR3 amino acids: CAISDQGATYNSPLHF. The CDR3 DNA follows: TGTGCCATCAGTGACCAGGGGGCCACCTATAATTCACCCCTCCACTTT.